This T cell receptor (beta chain) was sequenced in a study of T cell responses to AZD1222 COVID-19 vaccine listed by TCRdb under 2021. Broadly, across the study: AZD1222 recipients with second doses at about 4 weeks or about 12 weeks were pooled, because spike-specific TCR depth and breadth did not differ between schedules. Trial participants were enrolled by age into subgroups of 18-55, 56-69 and 70-plus years, and approximately 150, 30 and 60 TCR-sequenced participants, respectively, were included in these subgroups. A total of 230 or so trial participants underwent TCR sequencing, of whom 207 received two doses of AZD1222 and approximately 25 received two doses of the MenACWY control vaccine.

As regards this clone: There is no known antigen for this receptor. Per-base qualities were not stored, and no clone one base away is much larger.

Broad study findings and their caveats: The 56-69-year group was small, and its depth increase did not reach significance, likely because of low power. Reportedly, close to half of the unique spike-specific TCRs recognized epitopes lying outside the regions that are mutated in the B.1.351 and B.1.1.7 variants. No day 14 peak-response samples were available, so repertoires were characterized only after the peak T cell response. Vaccine-associated CD4 TCRs spanned the whole spike protein, with dominant responses in regions 160-218 and 743-854. Only six AZD1222 recipients were SARS-CoV-2 seropositive at baseline, limiting conclusions about previously exposed vaccinees. Participants were mostly white British and included more females than males, and it was suggested by the authors that clonal diversity may have been underestimated. Spike-specific TCR breadth and depth rose significantly after two AZD1222 doses compared with day 0 and with MenACWY recipients.

Sample time point, as interpreted from the label and publication: baseline before first vaccination. Samples from vaccinated people were obtained from the UK trials COV001 and COV002, which included a single-blind randomized controlled phase 2/3 trial of AZD1222 (ChAdOx1 nCoV-19) in healthy adults. For TCRbeta chain sequencing, PBMC samples were collected from trial participants at day 0 and at day 28 after the second dose. The CDR3 regions of human TCRbeta chains were subjected to immunosequencing. The original methods were these. TCRs in the repertoires were matched against a reference library of SARS-CoV-2-specific TCRs that had been generated with the MIRA antigen-specificity platform. Breadth was defined as the fraction of unique TCRs that were SARS-CoV-2-associated. Depth was defined as the fraction of total T cells that were SARS-CoV-2-associated. Using the MIRA data, each spike-specific TCR was mapped to the spike region that the TCR reacts to and placed in a CD4 or CD8 class. Log10-transformed breadth and depth values were compared by one-way ANOVA with Sidak's multiple comparisons tests. The table was pulled from immuneACCESS by TCRdb, which kept in-frame rearrangements only. Such tables lose some clones; where checked, under half of the loss comes from unresolved V genes, and the rest has no known cause. The DNA gave D and trimming, while V, J and clone size come from that table. In this sample the table shows some 130,000 clones, 91% of which occur a single time. The ten largest clones represent over 2.5% of the sample.

The material sequenced was peripheral blood, taken on day 0 of AZD1222 vaccination. The sequence derives from an adult in good health.

Here is the DNA: TGTGCCAGCACCCGGGACGGCCGAAGCTACACTGAAGCTTTCTTT. This is translated as CASTRDGRSYTEAFF. This chain joins TRBV6-5 to TRBJ1-1, and possibly TRBD1, on 5 matching bases. Measured from the cysteine to the phenylalanine, the CDR3 is 15 residues long. CDR3 DNA only is kept here, 45 bases in frame from base 1. V loses 7 bases, J loses 3 bases, and the germline ends lie 18 bases apart. Per the germline V gene, MNHEY is the CDR1 and SVGAGI is the CDR2.